Listed here is a single T cell receptor (beta chain). The sample belongs to a study of blood T cell repertoires in COVID-19. Turning to the study itself: Researchers got acute and convalescent COVID-19 samples from the United States, Italy and Spain. T cells, B-cell-depleted T cells, or PBMCs supplied cDNA or gDNA.

J was trimmed by 4 bases and V by 3 bases; bases with no gene match: 8. This CDR3 has 15 residues. Germline V gives CDR1 MDHEN, CDR2 SYDVKM. In the authors' workflow: Using reference gene primer amplification, nucleated cell counts were estimated. Only in-frame clones appear in the TCRdb table, and some are missing; sequencing was by immunoSEQ multiplex PCR. The V and J calls and clone size come from that table; D and trimming were worked out from the DNA. This sample has roughly 33,000 clones, with roughly 92% found just once. The TCR originated in a human donor in a cohort sampled during active COVID-19. Sequenced material: peripheral blood. The chain links TRBV28 to TRBJ2-7, with 8 bases matching TRBD1. CDR3 bases: TGTGCCAGCAGTTTCATCCGACAGGGGATGTACGAGCAGTACTTC. Translating gives CASSFIRQGMYEQYF.